This T cell receptor (beta chain) was captured by sequencing in a study of beta chain features in type 1 diabetes. Regarding the study as a whole: When Type 1 diabetes patients were examined, their TCRB CDR3s proved moderately but significantly shorter in all four CD4+ subsets.

V lost 5 bases, J lost 3 bases, and 2 bases stayed unmatched. Germline values: CDR1 SGHAT, CDR2 FQNNGV. The CDR3 consists of 13 residues. Markers CD45RO/CCR7/CD25/CD127/CD95/CD27 served to sort CD4+ naive, central memory, regulatory and stem cell-like memory cells. Without exception, sorted populations had purity beyond 95%. This clone was observed a handful of times. Its cognate antigen is unknown. Other DNA sequences in the sample encode the same CDR3. Expressed TCRB transcripts got sequenced, as all isolated RNA was reverse transcribed. TCRdb's table, derived via immunoSEQ multiplex PCR, lists solely in-frame clones and lacks some. The top ten hold roughly 6.7% of the sample, which has about 320,000 clones, around 13% seen once.

Input material: central memory CD4+ T cells from blood. This clonotype was obtained from a man aged 25-40 years in good health. The chain has TRBV11-2 and TRBJ2-3, with TRBD2 matching over 7 bases. The CDR3 region has the DNA TGTGCCAGCAGCCTGGGGGGGACAGATACGCAGTATTTT. Amino acid sequence: CASSLGGTDTQYF.